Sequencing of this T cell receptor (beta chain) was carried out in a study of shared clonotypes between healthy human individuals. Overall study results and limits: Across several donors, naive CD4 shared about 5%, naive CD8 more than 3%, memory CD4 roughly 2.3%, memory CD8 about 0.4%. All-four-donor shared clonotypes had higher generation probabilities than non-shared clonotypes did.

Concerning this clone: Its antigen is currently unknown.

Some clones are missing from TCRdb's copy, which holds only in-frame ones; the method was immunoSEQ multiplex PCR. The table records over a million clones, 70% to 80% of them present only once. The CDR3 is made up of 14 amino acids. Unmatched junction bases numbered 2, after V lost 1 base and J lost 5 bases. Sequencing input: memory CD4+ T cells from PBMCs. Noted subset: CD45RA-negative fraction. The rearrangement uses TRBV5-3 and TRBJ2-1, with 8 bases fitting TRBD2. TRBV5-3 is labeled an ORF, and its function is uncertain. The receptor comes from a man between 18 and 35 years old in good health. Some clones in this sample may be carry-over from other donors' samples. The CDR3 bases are TGTGCCAGAAGCTTGTCACTAGCGGACAATGAGCAGTTCTTC. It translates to CARSLSLADNEQFF.